The T cell receptor beta chain described here comes from a study of control samples from healthy donors and cancer patients. This clone was observed once. V was cut by 4 bases and J by 6 bases, with 13 bases left in between. This CDR3 contains 15 residues. CDR1 and CDR2 from the germline V gene are SGHDN and FVKESK. The assay was immunoSEQ multiplex PCR, and TCRdb's table has in-frame clones only and misses some. The table lists some 150,000 clones, 96% of them singletons. The receptor was isolated from a woman aged 25 to 39 in good health. The rearrangement joins TRBV14 to TRBJ1-6, with TRBD1 as a possible D gene (5 bases). Sequencing was performed on blood. The CDR3 spells CASSLTGRSNSPLHF. The CDR3 bases are TGTGCCAGCAGCCTCACGGGACGGTCTAATTCACCCCTCCACTTT.